One and the same sample provided the 3 T cell receptor beta chains below, sequenced in a study of OX40 agonist ivuxolimab in advanced cancers. The assay was immunoSEQ multiplex PCR, and TCRdb's table has in-frame clones only and misses some. This sample yields about 83,000 clones, of which roughly 90% are seen a single time; 0.6% to 0.9% belongs to the top ten. The material sequenced was CD4+ or CD8+ T cells sorted from blood, taken in a trial of the OX40 agonist ivuxolimab. Source of these receptors: an adult with an advanced solid tumor such as melanoma, head and neck, liver or kidney cancer.

The J gene is TRBJ1-1, the V gene TRBV29-1; D possibly corresponds to TRBD1 (5 bases). V was shortened by 5 bases and J by 1 base, with 11 bases between the two germline ends. The CDR3 is 13 amino acids. Germline lookup yields CDR1 SQVTM and CDR2 ANQGSEA. CDR3: CSVWGTGNTEAFF. CDR3 coding DNA: TGCAGCGTTTGGGGGACGGGGAACACTGAAGCTTTCTTT.

The chain couples TRBV7-2 to TRBJ2-5, with 7 bases lining up with TRBD1. Germline V gene sequence: CDR1 SGHTA, CDR2 FQGNSA. The CDR3 is 16 residues long. Losses at the gene ends were 5 bases for V and 5 bases for J; bases not matched to a gene: 14. CDR3 bases: TGTGCCAGCAGCCCGAGCACAGGGGATGGGTTCGAGACCCAGTACTTC. This translates into CASSPSTGDGFETQYF. The variable domain in full, with the rest retrieved from reference TRBV7-2 and TRBJ2-5, is GAGVSQSPSNKVTEKGKDVELRCDPISGHTALYWYRQSLGQGLEFLIYFQGNSAPDKSGLPSDRFSAERTGGSVSTLTIQRTQQEDSAVYLCASSPSTGDGFETQYFGPGTRLLVL.

The rearrangement links TRBV23-1 to TRBJ1-3; unclear D gene. TRBV23-1 is classed as an ORF, of uncertain function. CDR3 size: 12 residues. V lost 8 bases and J 3 bases, leaving 8 bases between the germline ends. In nucleotides, the CDR3 is TGCGCCAGCCAGCGGGGTGGAAACACCATATATTTT. It yields the protein CASQRGGNTIYF.